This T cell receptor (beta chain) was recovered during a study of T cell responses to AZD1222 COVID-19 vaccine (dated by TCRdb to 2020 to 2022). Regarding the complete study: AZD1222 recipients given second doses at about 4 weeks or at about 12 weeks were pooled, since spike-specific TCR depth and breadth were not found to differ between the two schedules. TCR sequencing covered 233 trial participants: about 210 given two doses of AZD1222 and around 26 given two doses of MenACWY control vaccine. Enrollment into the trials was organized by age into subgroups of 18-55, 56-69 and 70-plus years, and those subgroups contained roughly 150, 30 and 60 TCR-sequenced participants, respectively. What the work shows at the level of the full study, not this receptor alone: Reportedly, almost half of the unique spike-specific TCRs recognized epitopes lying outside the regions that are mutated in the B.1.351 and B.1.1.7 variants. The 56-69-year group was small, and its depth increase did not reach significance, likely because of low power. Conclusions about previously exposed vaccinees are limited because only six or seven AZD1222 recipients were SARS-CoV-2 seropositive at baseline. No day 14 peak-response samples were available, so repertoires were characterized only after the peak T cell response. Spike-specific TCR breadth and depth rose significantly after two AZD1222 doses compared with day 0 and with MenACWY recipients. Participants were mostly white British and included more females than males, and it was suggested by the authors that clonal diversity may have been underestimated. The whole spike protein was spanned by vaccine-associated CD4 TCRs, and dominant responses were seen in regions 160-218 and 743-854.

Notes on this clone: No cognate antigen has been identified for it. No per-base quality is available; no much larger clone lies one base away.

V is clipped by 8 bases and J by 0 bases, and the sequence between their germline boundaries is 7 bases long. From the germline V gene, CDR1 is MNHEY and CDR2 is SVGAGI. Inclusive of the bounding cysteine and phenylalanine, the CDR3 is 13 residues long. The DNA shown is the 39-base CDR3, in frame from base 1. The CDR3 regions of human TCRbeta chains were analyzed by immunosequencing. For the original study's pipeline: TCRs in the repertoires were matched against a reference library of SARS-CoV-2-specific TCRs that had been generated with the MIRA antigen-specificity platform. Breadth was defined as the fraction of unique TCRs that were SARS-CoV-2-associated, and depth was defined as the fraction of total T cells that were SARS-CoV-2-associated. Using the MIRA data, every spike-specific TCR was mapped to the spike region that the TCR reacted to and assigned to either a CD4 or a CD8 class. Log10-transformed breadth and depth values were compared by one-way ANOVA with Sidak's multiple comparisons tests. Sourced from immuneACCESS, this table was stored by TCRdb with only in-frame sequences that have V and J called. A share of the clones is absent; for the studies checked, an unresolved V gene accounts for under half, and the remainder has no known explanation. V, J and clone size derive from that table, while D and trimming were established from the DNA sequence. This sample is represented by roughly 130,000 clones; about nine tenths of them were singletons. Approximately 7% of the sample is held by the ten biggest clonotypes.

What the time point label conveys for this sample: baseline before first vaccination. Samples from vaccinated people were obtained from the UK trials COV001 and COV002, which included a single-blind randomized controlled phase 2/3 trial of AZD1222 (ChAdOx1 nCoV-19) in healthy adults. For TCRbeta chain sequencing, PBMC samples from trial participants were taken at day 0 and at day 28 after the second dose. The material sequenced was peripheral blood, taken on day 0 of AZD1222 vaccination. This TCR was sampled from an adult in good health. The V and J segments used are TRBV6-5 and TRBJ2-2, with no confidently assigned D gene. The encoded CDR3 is CASRWANTGELFF. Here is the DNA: TGTGCCAGCCGCTGGGCGAACACCGGGGAGCTGTTTTTT.